The clone carrying this T cell receptor (beta chain) has only a few counts. For the second PCR, which ran for roughly 6 to 12 cycles, a sample-barcoded 5' primer and a J-beta primer mix were used. TCRdb reprocessed the 5' RACE reads via MiXCR and lists one record per CDR3 protein. The data show about 1.5 million distinct CDR3 sequences, 35% to 45% seen once. The sample originates from a study of blood T cells in healthy people across ages. At least 5 micrograms of total RNA were extracted per sample. V lost 3 bases and J lost 4, with 12 bases in between. The V gene's germline CDR1 is DFQATT and CDR2 SNEGSKA (reference sequence). The CDR3 covers 13 residues.

Sequencing input: blood. This chain links TRBV20-1 with TRBJ1-1, with D unclear. This clonotype was sampled from a woman under 30 in good health. CDR3 coding DNA: TGCAGTGCTAGCTGGAGGGTTACCACTGAAGCTTTCTTT. It codes for CSASWRVTTEAFF.